This T cell receptor beta chain was captured by sequencing in a study of monozygotic twins with inflammatory bowel disease. The CDR3 contains 14 residues. CDR1 is SEHNR, CDR2 FQNEAQ, per germline (reference sequence). TCRdb re-called the 5' RACE reads and gives one entry per CDR3 protein, without DNA. The listing contains around 450,000 distinct CDR3 sequences. The sequence derives from a human donor with ulcerative colitis or Crohn's disease, or a healthy co-twin of an affected twin (not recorded which). The sequenced material came from blood. The gene calls are TRBV7-9 and TRBJ2-7. Here the CDR3 reads CASSLDGSSYEQYF. Complete variable domain (other parts from reference TRBV7-9 and TRBJ2-7): DTGVSQNPRHKITKRGQNVTFRCDPISEHNRLYWYRQTLGQGPEFLTYFQNEAQLEKSRLLSDRFSAERPKGSFSTLEIQRTEQGDSAMYLCASSLDGSSYEQYFGPGTRLTVT.